Detailed here is one T cell receptor (beta chain). An end of the junction does not agree with germline; a read error may underlie this. Original processing notes: Estimation of nucleated cell counts was performed using reference gene primer amplification. Some clones are missing from TCRdb's copy, which holds only in-frame ones; the method was immunoSEQ multiplex PCR. That table gives V, J and clone size, and the DNA gave D and trimming. Of roughly 200,000 clones listed, around 80% are singletons. These data belong to a study of blood T cell repertoires in COVID-19. Whole-study context: The United States, Italy and Spain provided the acute and convalescent COVID-19 samples. PBMCs, B-cell-depleted T cells, or T cells were the source of the cDNA or gDNA that made up the material.

The specimen was peripheral blood. This clonotype originated in a woman at least 80 years old with active or convalescent COVID-19.

The chain's CDR3 is CATSRDPTSGGFHF. The CDR3 bases are TGTGCCACCAGCAGAGATCCGACTAGCGGGGGGTTCCACTTC. J is TRBJ2-5 and V is TRBV15; 13 bases are a match to TRBD2. The CDR3 runs to 14 residues. CDR1 is LNHNV, CDR2 YYDKDF, per germline (reference sequence).